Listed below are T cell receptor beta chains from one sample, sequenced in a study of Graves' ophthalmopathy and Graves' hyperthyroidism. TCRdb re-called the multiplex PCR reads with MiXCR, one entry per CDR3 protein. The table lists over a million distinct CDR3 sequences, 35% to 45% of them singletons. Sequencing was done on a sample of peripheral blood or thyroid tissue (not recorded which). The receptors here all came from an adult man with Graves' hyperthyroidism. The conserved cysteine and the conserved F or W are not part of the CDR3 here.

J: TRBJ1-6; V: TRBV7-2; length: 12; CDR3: ASSLDRLGTPLH
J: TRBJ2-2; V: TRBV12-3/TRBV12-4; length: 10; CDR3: AGQMNTGELF
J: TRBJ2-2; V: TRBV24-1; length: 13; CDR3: ATSDSRQYTGELF
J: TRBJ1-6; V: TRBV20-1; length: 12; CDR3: SAITGGGKSPLH
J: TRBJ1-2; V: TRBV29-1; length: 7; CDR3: SVSGAHY
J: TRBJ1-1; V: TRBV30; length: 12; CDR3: AWSYGAGDTEAF
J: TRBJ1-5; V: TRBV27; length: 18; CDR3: ASSSQGPGQGTHSNQPQH
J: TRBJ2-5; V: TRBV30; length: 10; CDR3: AWSVAGETQY
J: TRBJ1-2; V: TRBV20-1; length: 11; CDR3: SARTGTYYGYT
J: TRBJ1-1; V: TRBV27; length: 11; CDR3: ASSLFAQYEAF
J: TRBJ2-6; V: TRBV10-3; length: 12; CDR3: AISGYPGANVLT
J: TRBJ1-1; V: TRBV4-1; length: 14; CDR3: ASSQLLRGKNTEAF
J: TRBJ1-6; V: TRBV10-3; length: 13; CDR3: AKSEGRPQNSPLH
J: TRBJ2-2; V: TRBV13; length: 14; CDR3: ASSPLGAGNTGELF
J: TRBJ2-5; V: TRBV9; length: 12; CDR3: ASSVSWAEETQY
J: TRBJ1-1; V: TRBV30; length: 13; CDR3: AWNPGQGSNTEAF
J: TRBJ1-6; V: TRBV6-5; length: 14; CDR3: ASSTGRSPKNSPLH
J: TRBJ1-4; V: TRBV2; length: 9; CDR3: ASSDIEKLF
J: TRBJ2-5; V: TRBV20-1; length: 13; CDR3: SARDRLDHQETQY
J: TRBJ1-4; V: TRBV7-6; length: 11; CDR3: ASSDRVGEKLF
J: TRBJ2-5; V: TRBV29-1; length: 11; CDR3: SVEDSGARAQY
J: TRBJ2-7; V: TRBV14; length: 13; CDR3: ASSRGASVDYEQY
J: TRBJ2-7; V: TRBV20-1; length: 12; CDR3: SAPGSGSSYEQY
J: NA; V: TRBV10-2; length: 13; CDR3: ASSPRVAGDHEQF
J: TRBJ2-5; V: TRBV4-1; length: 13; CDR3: ASSQEQQGWETQY
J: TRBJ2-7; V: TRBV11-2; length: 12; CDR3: ASSLGSGDYEQY
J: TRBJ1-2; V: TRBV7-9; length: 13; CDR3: ASSHTAPGNYGYT
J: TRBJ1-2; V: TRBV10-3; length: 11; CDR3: AISAIDGEGYT
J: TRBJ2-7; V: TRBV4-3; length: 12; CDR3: ASSRRDRGDEQY
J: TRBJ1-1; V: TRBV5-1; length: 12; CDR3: ASSWGQVGTEAF
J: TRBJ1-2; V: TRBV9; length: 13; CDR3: ASSSTQDSIGGYT
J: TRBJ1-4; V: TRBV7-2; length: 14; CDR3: ASSLVSRTTNEKLF
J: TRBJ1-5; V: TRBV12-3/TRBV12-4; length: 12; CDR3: ASRPGLSNQPQH
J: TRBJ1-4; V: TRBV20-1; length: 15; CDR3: SARPIGTSATNEKLF
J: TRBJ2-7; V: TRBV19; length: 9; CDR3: ASSTTDEQY
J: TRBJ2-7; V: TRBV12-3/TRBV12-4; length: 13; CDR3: ASSPVRGYSYEQY
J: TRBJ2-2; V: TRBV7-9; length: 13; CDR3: ASSPASMVAGELF
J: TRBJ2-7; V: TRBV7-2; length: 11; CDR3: ASSADRVGEQY
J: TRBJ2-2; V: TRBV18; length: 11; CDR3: ASSPPSVRELF
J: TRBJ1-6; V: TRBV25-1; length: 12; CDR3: ACSVGRGNSPLH
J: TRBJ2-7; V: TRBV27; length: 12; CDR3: ASSLQPITYEQY
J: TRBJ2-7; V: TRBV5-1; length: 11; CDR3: ASSYPASYEQY
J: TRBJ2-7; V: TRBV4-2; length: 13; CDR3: ASSRPGQGINEQY
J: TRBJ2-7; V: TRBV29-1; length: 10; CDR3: SVELADYEQY
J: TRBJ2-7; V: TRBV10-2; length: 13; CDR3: ASSEREQGTGEQY
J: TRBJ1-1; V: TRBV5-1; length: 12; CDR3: ASSLVSGLAEAF
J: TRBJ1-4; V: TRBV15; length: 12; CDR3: ATSRDRGPEKLF
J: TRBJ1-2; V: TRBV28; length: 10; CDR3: ASRTNLYGYT
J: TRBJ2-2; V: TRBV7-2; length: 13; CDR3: ASSFDGRGRGELF
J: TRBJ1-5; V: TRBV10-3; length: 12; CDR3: ASKTGRGSQPQH
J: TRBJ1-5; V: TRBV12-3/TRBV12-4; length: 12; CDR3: ASSLVEVGQPQH
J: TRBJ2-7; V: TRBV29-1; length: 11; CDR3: SVRTSGGYEQY
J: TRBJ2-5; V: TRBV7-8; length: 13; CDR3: ASSLTSRGRETQY
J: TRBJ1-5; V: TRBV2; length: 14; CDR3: ASSERLPRSFGAQH
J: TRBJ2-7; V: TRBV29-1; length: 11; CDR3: SVEGTGWYEQY
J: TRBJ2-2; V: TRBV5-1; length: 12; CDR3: ASSKQGGTGELF
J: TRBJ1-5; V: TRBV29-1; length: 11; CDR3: SSQGATNQPQH